What follows are 5 T cell receptor beta chains derived from one specimen sequenced in a study of CD8 T cells in ankylosing spondylitis. These receptors have no known antigen. General study findings and limits: Within ankylosing spondylitis blood, a TCR beta motif made up of eight highly homologous variants appeared to be characteristic.

TCRdb fed the 5' RACE reads into MiXCR, producing one record per CDR3 protein. The sample holds about 480,000 distinct CDR3 sequences, more than 15% seen once. Sequencing was carried out using blood, either unsorted or a sorted T cell fraction (not recorded which). All receptors come from a male donor with ankylosing spondylitis.

The gene calls are TRBV5-1 and TRBJ2-7; 13 bases align to TRBD2. Germline trimming cut 0 bases from V and 3 bases from J; bases unmatched to any gene: 6. Looked up from germline, CDR1 is SGHRS and CDR2 is YFSETQ. CDR3 length: 17 residues. The CDR3 region is CASSLASLAGGLYEQYF. CDR3 DNA: TGCGCCAGCAGCTTGGCCTCACTAGCGGGGGGGCTCTACGAGCAGTACTTC.

The chain uses TRBV5-1 and TRBJ1-4; possible D gene TRBD1, 5 bases. The CDR3 runs 16 residues. The germline V gene has CDR1 SGHRS and CDR2 YFSETQ. The V end lost 4 bases, the J end lost 0 bases, and 13 bases lay between the germline ends. In nucleotides, the CDR3 is TGCGCCAGCAGCCCTTTGGGGCGGGCAACTAATGAAAAACTGTTTTTT. Translated, it gives CASSPLGRATNEKLFF.

This clonotype showed up just once. The gene calls are TRBV29-1 and TRBJ2-2; perhaps TRBD2 as D (5 bases). Trimming shortened V by 4 bases and J by 4 bases, and 16 bases separated the two germline ends. The CDR3 runs 15 residues. The germline V gene encodes CDR1 SQVTM and CDR2 ANQGSEA. CDR3 coding DNA: TGCAGCGTTGGGTCCGGGTGGGCGGGCACCGGGGAGCTGTTTTTT. It is translated as CSVGSGWAGTGELFF.

J is TRBJ1-1 and V is TRBV11-2, with D perhaps matching TRBD1 (6 bases). V was shortened by 1 base and J by 2 bases, with 14 bases between the two germline ends. CDR3 length: 16 residues. CDR1 is SGHAT and CDR2 is FQNNGV in the germline V gene. The CDR3 loop reads CASSLGPLGGNTEAFF. CDR3 nucleotides: TGTGCCAGCAGCTTAGGGCCCCTGGGGGGCAACACTGAAGCTTTCTTT.

This clonotype was observed a handful of times. The chain joins TRBV5-1 to TRBJ2-3, with 9 bases identical to TRBD2. CDR3 length: 16 residues. Germline V gives CDR1 SGHRS, CDR2 YFSETQ. J gave up 3 bases and V 9 bases, and 14 bases lay outside the gene matches. CDR3 nucleotides: TGCGCCACCTCCCAAGGGGGCGGGAGGGAAACAGATACGCAGTATTTT. It yields the protein CATSQGGGRETDTQYF.